Reported below is one TCR beta chain. The entry originates in a study of patients and donors after allogeneic stem cell transplantation. A single record per CDR3 protein comes from TCRdb applying MiXCR to the RT-PCR reads. Seen here are 95,000 to 120,000 distinct CDR3 sequences, 35% observed once, and the top ten hold 27%. Deletions cut 0 bases from V and 7 bases from J, with 4 bases between. The CDR3 runs 12 residues. Germline V gene data show CDR1 as MGHRA and CDR2 as YSYEKL. The chain joins TRBV4-1 to TRBJ1-5, with D hard to call. The sample taken for sequencing was blood, either unsorted or a sorted T cell fraction (not recorded which). The clonotype comes from a human donor who was either an allogeneic HSCT recipient or a stem cell or donor lymphocyte infusion donor (not recorded which). It is not recorded whose cells these are; they may come from a transplant donor. The DNA for the CDR3 is TGCGCCAGCAGCCAAGATGTCCAGCCCCAGCATTTT. Its translation is CASSQDVQPQHF.